The TCR beta chain described here comes from a study of blood T cell repertoires in COVID-19. The overall study: Material from acute and convalescent COVID-19 was sourced from the United States, Italy and Spain. Nucleic acid was either cDNA or gDNA, and it came from T cells, B-cell-depleted T cells, or PBMCs.

The assay was immunoSEQ multiplex PCR, and TCRdb's table has in-frame clones only and misses some. This sample has about 280,000 clones, with 80% to 85% found just once. This CDR3 spans 15 amino acids. With 4 bases removed from V and 0 bases from J, the gap between germline ends came to 8 bases. In germline, CDR1 is SGHDT, CDR2 YYEEEE. Material for sequencing was PBMCs or T cells enriched from blood (not recorded which). The chain is built from TRBV5-6 and TRBJ2-6; tentatively, D is TRBD2 (5 bases). This clonotype originated in a middle-aged man who had been exposed to COVID-19. The DNA of the CDR3 is TGTGCCAGCAGCATCAGCGGCTCTGGGGCCAACGTCCTGACTTTC. Protein product: CASSISGSGANVLTF.